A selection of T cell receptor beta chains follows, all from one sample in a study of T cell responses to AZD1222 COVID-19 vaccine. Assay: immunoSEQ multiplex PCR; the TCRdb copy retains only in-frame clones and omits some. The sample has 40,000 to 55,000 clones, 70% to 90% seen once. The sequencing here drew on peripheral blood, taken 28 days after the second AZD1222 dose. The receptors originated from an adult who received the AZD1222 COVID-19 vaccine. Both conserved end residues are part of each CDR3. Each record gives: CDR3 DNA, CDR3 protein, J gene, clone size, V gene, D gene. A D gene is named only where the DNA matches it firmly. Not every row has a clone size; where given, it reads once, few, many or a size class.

DNA: TGTGCCAGCAGCTTAGAAGGGGGCACGGTCCACGAGCAGTACTTC
CDR3: CASSLEGGTVHEQYF
J: TRBJ2-7
size: NA
V: TRBV11-3
D: TRBD1

DNA: TGTGCCAGCAGTGAAACGAGAGCCAGCTATGGCTACACCTTC
CDR3: CASSETRASYGYTF
J: TRBJ1-2
size: NA
V: TRBV2
D: NA

DNA: TGTGCCAGCAGCTCGGGACAGGGGTACACTGAAGCTTTCTTT
CDR3: CASSSGQGYTEAFF
J: TRBJ1-1
size: NA
V: TRBV11-3
D: TRBD1

DNA: TGTGCCAGCAGAATGGAAGACAACTATGGCTACACCTTC
CDR3: CASRMEDNYGYTF
J: TRBJ1-2
size: NA
V: TRBV12-3/TRBV12-4
D: NA

DNA: TGTGCCAGCAGAAACCGGGACAGGGGGCGAGAGACCCAGTACTTC
CDR3: CASRNRDRGRETQYF
J: TRBJ2-5
size: NA
V: TRBV27
D: TRBD1

DNA: TGTGCCAGTAGTATTGGTCAGGGTATGGAGACCCAGTACTTC
CDR3: CASSIGQGMETQYF
J: TRBJ2-5
size: NA
V: TRBV19
D: NA

DNA: TGTGCCAGCAGTTACCACAGGGGAACTGAAGCTTTCTTT
CDR3: CASSYHRGTEAFF
J: TRBJ1-1
size: NA
V: TRBV6-5
D: TRBD1

DNA: TGTGCCAGTAGTTCCAACAGGGGGCAGACCCAGTACTTC
CDR3: CASSSNRGQTQYF
J: TRBJ2-5
size: few
V: TRBV19
D: TRBD1

DNA: TGTGCCAACAGTTCTCAGGACAGTGAAAAACTGTTTTTT
CDR3: CANSSQDSEKLFF
J: TRBJ1-4
size: NA
V: TRBV28
D: NA

DNA: TGTGCCAGCAGCTTACCCAACAGGGTACATGAGCAGTTCTTC
CDR3: CASSLPNRVHEQFF
J: TRBJ2-1
size: NA
V: TRBV7-2
D: NA

DNA: TGTGCCAGCAGCCTTATGCTCAGCGGGAGTGCAGCAGATACGCAGTATTTT
CDR3: CASSLMLSGSAADTQYF
J: TRBJ2-3
size: NA
V: TRBV5-4
D: TRBD2

DNA: TGTGCCAGCAGCCCCCGGGCACAGAACACCGGGGAGCTGTTTTTT
CDR3: CASSPRAQNTGELFF
J: TRBJ2-2
size: few
V: TRBV7-9
D: NA

DNA: TGCGCCAGCAGCCGACTAGCGGGAGCCCCCGAGCAGTACTTC
CDR3: CASSRLAGAPEQYF
J: TRBJ2-7
size: NA
V: TRBV4-1
D: TRBD2

DNA: TGTGCCAGTAGTATGGGACAGGGGGCGAAACAGCCCCAGCATTTT
CDR3: CASSMGQGAKQPQHF
J: TRBJ1-5
size: NA
V: TRBV19
D: TRBD1